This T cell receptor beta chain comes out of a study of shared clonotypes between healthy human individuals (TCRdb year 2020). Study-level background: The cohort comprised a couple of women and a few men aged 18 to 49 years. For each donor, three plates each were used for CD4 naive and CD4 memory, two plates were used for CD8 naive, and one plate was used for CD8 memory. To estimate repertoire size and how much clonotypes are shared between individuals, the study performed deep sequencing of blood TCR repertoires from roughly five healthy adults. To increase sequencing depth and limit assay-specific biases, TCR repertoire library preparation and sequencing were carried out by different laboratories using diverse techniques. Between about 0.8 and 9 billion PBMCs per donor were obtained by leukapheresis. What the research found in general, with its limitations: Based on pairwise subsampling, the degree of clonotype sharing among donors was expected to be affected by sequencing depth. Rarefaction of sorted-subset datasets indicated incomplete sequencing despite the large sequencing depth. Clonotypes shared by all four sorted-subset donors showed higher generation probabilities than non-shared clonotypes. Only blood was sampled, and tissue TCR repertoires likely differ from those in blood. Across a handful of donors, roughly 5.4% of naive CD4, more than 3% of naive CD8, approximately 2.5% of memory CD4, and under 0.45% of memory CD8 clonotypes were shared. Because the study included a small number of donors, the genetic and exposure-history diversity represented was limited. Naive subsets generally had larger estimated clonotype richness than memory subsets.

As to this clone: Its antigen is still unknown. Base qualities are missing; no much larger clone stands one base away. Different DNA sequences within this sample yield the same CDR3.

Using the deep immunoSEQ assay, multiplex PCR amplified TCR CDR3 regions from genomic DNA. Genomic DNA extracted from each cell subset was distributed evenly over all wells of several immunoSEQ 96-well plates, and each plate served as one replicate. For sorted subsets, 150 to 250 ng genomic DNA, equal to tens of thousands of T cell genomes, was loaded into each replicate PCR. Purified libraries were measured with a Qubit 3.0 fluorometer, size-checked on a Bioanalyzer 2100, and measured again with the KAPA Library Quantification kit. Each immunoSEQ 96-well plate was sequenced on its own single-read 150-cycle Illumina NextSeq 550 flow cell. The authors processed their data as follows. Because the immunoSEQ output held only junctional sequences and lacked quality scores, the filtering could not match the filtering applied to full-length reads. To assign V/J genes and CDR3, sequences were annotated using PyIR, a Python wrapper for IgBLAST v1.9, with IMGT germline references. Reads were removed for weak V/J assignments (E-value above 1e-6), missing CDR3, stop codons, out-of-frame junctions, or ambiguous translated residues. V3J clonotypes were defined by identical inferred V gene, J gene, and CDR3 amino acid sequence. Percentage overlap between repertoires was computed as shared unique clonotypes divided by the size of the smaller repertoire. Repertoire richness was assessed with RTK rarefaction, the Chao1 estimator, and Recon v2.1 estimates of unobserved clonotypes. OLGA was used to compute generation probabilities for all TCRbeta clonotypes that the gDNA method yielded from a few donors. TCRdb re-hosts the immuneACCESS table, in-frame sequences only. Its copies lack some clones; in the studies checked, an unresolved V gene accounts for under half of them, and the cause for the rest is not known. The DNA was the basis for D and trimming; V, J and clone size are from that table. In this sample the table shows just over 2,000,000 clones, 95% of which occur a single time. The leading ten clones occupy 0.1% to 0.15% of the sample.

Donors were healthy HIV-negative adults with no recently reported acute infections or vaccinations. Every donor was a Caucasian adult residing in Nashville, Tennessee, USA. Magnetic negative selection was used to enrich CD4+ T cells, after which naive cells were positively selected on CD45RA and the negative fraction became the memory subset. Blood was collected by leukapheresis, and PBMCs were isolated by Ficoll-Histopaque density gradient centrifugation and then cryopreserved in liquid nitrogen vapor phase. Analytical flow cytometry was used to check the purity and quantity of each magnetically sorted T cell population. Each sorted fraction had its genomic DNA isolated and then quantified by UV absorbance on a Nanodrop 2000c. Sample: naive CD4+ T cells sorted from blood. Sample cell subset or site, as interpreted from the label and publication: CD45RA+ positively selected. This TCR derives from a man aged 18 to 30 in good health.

Here is the DNA: TGTGCCTGGAGTGGAGGTCTCTACGAGCAGTACTTC. Translated, it reads CAWSGGLYEQYF. The V gene is TRBV30 and the J gene is TRBJ2-7, with no confident D gene call. Taken from the germline V gene (reference sequence), the CDR1 and CDR2 loops are GTSNPN and SVGIG. The CDR3 measures 12 amino acids from cysteine to phenylalanine. Only the CDR3 region is kept as DNA, spanning 36 bases read in frame from base 1. V loses 1 base of germline sequence and J loses 3 bases, and the interval between the two ends is 7 bases.